The clone carrying this T cell receptor (beta chain) came up many times. The data stem from a study of neurological immune-mediated disorders. The CDR3 sequence is 16 residues long. Germline assignment: CDR1 MGHRA and CDR2 YSYEKL. The ends lost 1 base at V and 4 bases at J; junction bases unmatched: 6. The cDNA was generated through 5'RACE incorporating 10-nucleotide random UMIs. From the 5' RACE reads, TCRdb called clonotypes with MiXCR, one entry per CDR3 protein. The table has fewer than 65,000 distinct CDR3 sequences, around 10% seen once. The source of this sequence is a man in his 70s with HTLV-1-associated myelopathy (HAM/TSP). The V and J genes are TRBV4-1 and TRBJ2-5; 10 bases line up with TRBD2. Sequenced input: PBMCs. Here the CDR3 DNA reads TGCGCCAGCAGCCAAGCCCAGCGGGAGGGCTCAGAGACCCAGTACTTC. This encodes CASSQAQREGSETQYF.